The 29 T cell receptor beta chains presented below share a single source sample, sequenced in a study of spatial heterogeneity in lung cancer. TCRdb ran MiXCR on the 5' RACE reads and lists one entry per CDR3 protein. There are approximately 70,000 distinct CDR3 sequences in the sample; less than 9.5% occur only once, and roughly 1.8% lies in the top ten. Time point: blood at routine non-recurrence follow-up after resection. Sequenced material: PBMCs, taken at follow-up. These receptors all come from a female donor with early-stage non-small cell lung cancer.

At least ten counts were recorded for this clonotype. The V call is TRBV5-1, the J call TRBJ2-5; TRBD2 aligns across 10 bases. V shed 5 bases, J shed 0 bases, and the junction held 7 bases outside the gene matches. This CDR3 region has 16 residues. Per the germline V gene, CDR1 is SGHRS and CDR2 is YFSETQ. Written as DNA, the CDR3 is TGCGCCAGCAGTTCTGGACTAGCGGCTAACCAAGAGACCCAGTACTTC. This sequence encodes CASSSGLAANQETQYF.

This clonotype has ten or more counts. V gene TRBV11-3 combines with J gene TRBJ2-1; the D gene is possibly TRBD2 (5 bases). Trimming removed 11 bases from V and 5 bases from J, with 16 bases in between. Germline loops: CDR1 SGHNT, CDR2 YENEEA. The CDR3 is 13 amino acids. DNA for the CDR3: TGTGCCCCCTTGGGCCAGCGGAACAATGAGCAGTTCTTC. Its protein product is CAPLGQRNNEQFF.

This clonotype was found many times. The J gene is TRBJ2-3, the V gene TRBV12-3 or TRBV12-4; the D is unclear. V was trimmed by 3 bases and J by 9 bases, leaving 7 bases between them. The CDR3 consists of 11 residues. CDR3 sequence (DNA): TGTGCCAGCAGTTTTAGGAACACGCAGTATTTT. Its protein is CASSFRNTQYF.

This sequence joins TRBV11-1 and TRBJ2-1, with 8 bases that match TRBD2. V was pared by 7 bases and J by 8 bases, with 13 bases of the junction left unmatched. Germline CDR1 is SGHAT and CDR2 is FQDESV (reference sequence). The CDR3 extends over 15 amino acids. CDR3 sequence: CASTPGAGDGHEQFF. CDR3 coding DNA: TGTGCCAGCACCCCGGGAGCGGGAGATGGCCATGAGCAGTTCTTC.

There are a few counts of this clonotype. This sequence joins TRBV11-2 and TRBJ2-1; TRBD2 agrees at 12 bases. The V and J ends lost 5 bases and 8 bases, in that order; junction bases with no gene match: 19. The CDR3 is 19 residues long. CDR1 is SGHAT and CDR2 is FQNNGV in the germline V gene. The CDR3 loop is CASSHRASGRASTVDEQFF. The CDR3 nucleotides read TGTGCCAGCAGCCATCGGGCTAGCGGGAGGGCCTCGACCGTTGATGAGCAGTTCTTC.

Many counts were recorded for this clonotype. The genes are TRBV20-1 and TRBJ2-7, with 10 nucleotides matching TRBD2. CDR1 and CDR2 (germline): DFQATT, SNEGSKA (reference sequence). The CDR3 length is 14 residues. The V segment lost 8 bases and the J segment 6 bases; nucleotides outside the gene matches: 13. The CDR3, as DNA: TGCAGTCCCAAGGGAAGCGGGAGGGCTCTCGAGCAGTACTTC. This codes for CSPKGSGRALEQYF.

In this sample, this clonotype turned up many times. This sequence joins TRBV3-1 and TRBJ1-2; D possibly corresponds to TRBD1 (5 bases). With 4 bases removed from V and 2 bases from J, the gap between germline ends came to 11 bases. CDR1 and CDR2 from the germline V gene are LGHDT and YNNKEL (reference sequence). The CDR3 runs 14 residues. This CDR3 is CASSLPGRNYGYTF. CDR3 coding DNA: TGTGCCAGCAGCCTTCCGGGACGGAACTATGGCTACACCTTC.

The table lists this clonotype with many counts. The chain is built from TRBV15 and TRBJ2-3, with D unresolved. The CDR3 totals 14 residues. Germline values: CDR1 LNHNV, CDR2 YYDKDF (reference sequence). V was trimmed by 4 bases and J by 2 bases, leaving 10 bases between them. This CDR3 reads CATSTMKTTDTQYF. CDR3 bases: TGTGCCACCAGCACGATGAAAACCACAGATACGCAGTATTTT.

This clonotype was seen ten or more times. The chain joins TRBV18 to TRBJ2-3, with D perhaps TRBD1 or TRBD2 (5 bases each). The CDR3 spans 15 residues. V was trimmed by 3 bases and J by 2 bases, leaving 12 bases between them. In germline, CDR1 is KGHSH, CDR2 LQKENI. The DNA for the CDR3 is TGTGCCAGCTCACCGGGACGCTTGATCACAGATACGCAGTATTTT. Its protein is CASSPGRLITDTQYF.

This clonotype was detected many times. This sequence joins TRBV5-4 and TRBJ2-1, with 12 bases fitting TRBD2. In germline, CDR1 is SGHNT, CDR2 YYREEE (reference sequence). V lost 2 bases to trimming and J lost 9 bases; unmatched junction nucleotides: 3. The CDR3 runs 14 residues. CDR3 loop: CASSFGLAGSEQFF. The CDR3 bases are TGTGCCAGCAGCTTTGGACTAGCGGGATCTGAGCAGTTCTTC.

Here the CDR3 reads CASSLEGVAGVAYNEQFF. The CDR3 DNA sequence: TGCGCCAGCAGCTTGGAGGGAGTAGCGGGAGTAGCTTACAATGAGCAGTTCTTC. This chain joins TRBV5-1 and TRBJ2-1; 9 positions agree with TRBD2. Trimming at V came to 0 bases and at J to 4 bases, leaving 11 bases not matched to a gene. CDR1 and CDR2 (germline): SGHRS, YFSETQ. CDR3 size: 18 residues.

This clonotype turned up a few times. The chain recombines TRBV15 with TRBJ2-2; D is possibly TRBD2 (7 bases). The CDR3 runs 17 residues. Germline V lookup: CDR1 LNHNV, CDR2 YYDKDF (reference sequence). The germline V and J ends were trimmed by 1 base and 1 base, with 13 bases remaining between them. The CDR3 reads CATSRGPGGRNTGELFF. As DNA, the CDR3 is TGTGCCACCAGCAGAGGACCGGGGGGCAGGAACACCGGGGAGCTGTTTTTT.

This clonotype was recorded many times. The rearrangement links TRBV9 to TRBJ2-7, with TRBD2 matching over 8 bases. V lost 3 bases and J lost 0; bases outside the gene matches: 5. CDR1 is SGDLS and CDR2 is YYNGEE in the germline V gene. This CDR3 region has 15 residues. The CDR3 region has the DNA TGTGCCAGCAGCGGAGGACTAGCAGACTCCTACGAGCAGTACTTC. Protein product: CASSGGLADSYEQYF.

Ten or more counts support this clonotype. The CDR3 here is CASSYGYNEQFF. DNA of the CDR3: TGTGCCAGCAGTTATGGTTACAATGAGCAGTTCTTC. The chain combines TRBV27 with TRBJ2-1, with D unresolved. The CDR3 extends over 12 amino acids. Germline CDR1 reads MNHEY; CDR2 reads SMNVEV (reference sequence). Trimming took 4 bases from V and 4 from J, leaving 5 bases between them.

This clonotype was counted ten times or more. DNA for the CDR3: TGCGCCAGCTGGGAAGGGAACACTGAAGCTTTCTTT. Amino acid sequence: CASWEGNTEAFF. This chain connects TRBV10-2 to TRBJ1-1; D unresolved. The length of the CDR3 is 12 residues. V dropped 8 bases and J dropped 1 base, with 8 bases sitting between them. Per germline, CDR1 WSHSY and CDR2 SAAADI.

This rearrangement joins TRBV6-1 to TRBJ1-1; D not certain. Germline V lookup: CDR1 MNHNS, CDR2 SASEGT. V dropped 1 base and J dropped 3 bases, with 6 bases sitting between them. CDR3 length: 13 amino acids. This CDR3 reads CASSEGSDTEAFF. The CDR3 bases are TGTGCCAGCAGTGAAGGGAGTGACACTGAAGCTTTCTTT.

This clonotype was observed many times. This sequence joins TRBV5-1 and TRBJ2-3; the D gene is possibly TRBD1 (5 bases). V was trimmed by 6 bases and J by 0 bases, leaving 11 bases between them. Germline values: CDR1 SGHRS, CDR2 YFSETQ. This CDR3 contains 14 residues. CDR3 nucleotides: TGCGCCAGCACCCAGGGATGGAGCACAGATACGCAGTATTTT. Protein product: CASTQGWSTDTQYF.

This clonotype was picked up many times. The V gene is TRBV7-9, the J gene TRBJ2-5, with D possibly being TRBD2 (5 bases). Germline CDR1 SEHNR, CDR2 FQNEAQ (reference sequence). V was shortened by 6 bases and J by 7 bases, with 18 bases between the two germline ends. The CDR3 loop spans 14 amino acids. CDR3 sequence: CASSEVAVRGTQYF. The CDR3 DNA follows: TGTGCCAGCAGTGAAGTAGCCGTCCGGGGGACCCAGTACTTC.

This clonotype occurred many times. The chain has TRBV18 and TRBJ2-1; TRBD2 might be the D (6 bases). The length of the CDR3 is 15 residues. CDR1 is KGHSH and CDR2 is LQKENI in the germline V gene. The ends were cut back, 1 base at V and 6 bases at J, with 13 bases in the middle. As DNA, the CDR3 is TGTGCCAGCTCACCACTCATCGGGAGCCTCAATGAGCAGTTCTTC. Translating it yields CASSPLIGSLNEQFF.

The table lists this clonotype with many counts. V is TRBV5-1 and J is TRBJ2-1; 9 nucleotides match TRBD2. The V and J ends lost 4 bases and 9 bases, in that order; junction bases with no gene match: 8. The CDR3 is made up of 14 amino acids. Germline values: CDR1 SGHRS, CDR2 YFSETQ. The CDR3 DNA reads as TGCGCCAGCAGCGTTAGCGGGAGCGGGAGTGAGCAGTTCTTC. Its protein is CASSVSGSGSEQFF.

This clonotype was observed a few times. V and J are TRBV10-3 and TRBJ2-1; D possibly corresponds to TRBD1 (5 bases). Trimming left V 4 bases short and J 5 bases short, with 9 bases between. The CDR3 contains 13 residues. Per germline, CDR1 ENHRY and CDR2 SYGVKD. In nucleotides, the CDR3 is TGTGCCATCAGTGTTCAGGGAAACAATGAGCAGTTCTTC. Amino acids: CAISVQGNNEQFF.

The chain recombines TRBV20-1 with TRBJ2-1, with TRBD2 matching over 11 bases. V was pared by 8 bases and J by 6 bases, with 3 bases of the junction left unmatched. Germline-derived CDR1 and CDR2 are DFQATT and SNEGSKA (reference sequence). The CDR3 has 12 amino acids. DNA of the CDR3: TGCAGTCCGGGACTAGCGGTCAATGAGCAGTTCTTC. Residues: CSPGLAVNEQFF.

The sample holds many counts of this clonotype. The chain is built from TRBV5-1 and TRBJ2-1; 8 bases map to TRBD2. Per germline, CDR1 SGHRS and CDR2 YFSETQ. The CDR3 consists of 15 residues. V lost 4 bases and J lost 3; bases outside the gene matches: 6. The CDR3 DNA sequence: TGCGCCAGCAGCCCTACTAGCGGCTTCTACAATGAGCAGTTCTTC. The encoded protein is CASSPTSGFYNEQFF. The full variable domain, its missing parts supplied by reference TRBV5-1 and TRBJ2-1, is KAGVTQTPRYLIKTRGQQVTLSCSPISGHRSVSWYQQTPGQGLQFLFEYFSETQRNKGNFPGRFSGRQFSNSRSEMNVSTLELGDSALYLCASSPTSGFYNEQFFGPGTRLTVL.

The rearrangement links TRBV7-3 to TRBJ2-2; the match to TRBD2 covers 10 bases. After removal of 3 bases from V and 7 bases from J, the junction contained 2 bases not matched to a gene. CDR1 is SGHTA, CDR2 FQGTGA, per germline. The CDR3 spans 14 residues. Here the CDR3 reads CASSFQREGGELFF. CDR3 in DNA: TGTGCCAGCAGCTTCCAGCGGGAGGGCGGGGAGCTGTTTTTT.

The chain uses TRBV10-3 and TRBJ2-7; D unclear. Trimming stripped 2 bases from V and 9 bases from J, with 11 bases between. The CDR3 runs to 12 residues. CDR1 and CDR2 (germline): ENHRY, SYGVKD. The CDR3 sequence is CAISETLLGQYF. CDR3 DNA sequence: TGTGCCATCAGTGAGACGCTTCTGGGGCAGTACTTC.

V usage is TRBV28 and J usage is TRBJ1-5; the match to TRBD1 covers 7 bases. CDR3 length: 12 amino acids. V lost 5 bases, J lost 6 bases, and 1 base stayed unmatched. Germline lookup yields CDR1 MDHEN and CDR2 SYDVKM. The CDR3 sequence is CASSQGGQPQHF. The CDR3 DNA reads as TGTGCCAGCAGTCAGGGGGGTCAGCCCCAGCATTTT.

The J gene is TRBJ2-7, the V gene TRBV13; D ambiguous. This CDR3 is 12 amino acids long. Germline values: CDR1 PRHDT, CDR2 FYEKMQ (reference sequence). The ends were cut back, 5 bases at V and 2 bases at J, with 7 bases in the middle. The CDR3, as DNA: TGTGCCAGCAGCCTACGCACCTACGAGCAGTACTTC. Its translation: CASSLRTYEQYF.

The rearrangement joins TRBV12-3 or TRBV12-4 to TRBJ2-5; either TRBD1 or TRBD2 may fit D (5 bases each). CDR3 size: 15 residues. Deletions cut 6 bases from V and 5 bases from J, with 19 bases between. This CDR3 is CASSHPGRRLETQYF. In DNA, the CDR3 is TGTGCCAGCAGCCATCCGGGACGGCGATTGGAGACCCAGTACTTC.

A few counts support this clonotype. The rearrangement joins TRBV7-2 to TRBJ2-1, with D tentatively TRBD1 (6 bases). Germline-derived CDR1 and CDR2 are SGHTA and FQGNSA. V shed 2 bases and J shed 5 bases, with 10 bases lying between them. The CDR3 covers 14 residues. The CDR3 bases are TGTGCCAGCAGCTTACAACAGGGTGACAATGAGCAGTTCTTC. This codes for CASSLQQGDNEQFF. The full variable domain, in which reference TRBV7-2 and TRBJ2-1 provide the parts outside the CDR3, is GAGVSQSPSNKVTEKGKDVELRCDPISGHTALYWYRQSLGQGLEFLIYFQGNSAPDKSGLPSDRFSAERTGGSVSTLTIQRTQQEDSAVYLCASSLQQGDNEQFFGPGTRLTVL.